The rows below give T cell receptor beta chains drawn from one sample of a study of human T cells and chemical hapten exposure. One entry per CDR3 protein results from TCRdb running MiXCR on the RACE reads. The table has under 400,000 distinct CDR3 sequences, less than 6.5% seen once. The sample in question was whole blood, obtained in connection with sensitization to the hapten diphenylcyclopropenone (DPC). These receptors originate from a woman aged 50 to 60 with alopecia areata. Some clones in this sample may be carry-over from other donors' samples. The CDR3 runs from the conserved cysteine through the conserved F or W. The order of the fields is V gene, J gene, D gene, CDR3 protein. The D gene is left open where the match is weak.

V gene: TRBV2
J gene: TRBJ2-2
D gene: TRBD2
CDR3 protein: CASSDLAGNTGELFF

V gene: TRBV20-1
J gene: TRBJ2-3
D gene: TRBD2
CDR3 protein: CSARPAGDLTDTQYF

V gene: TRBV20-1
J gene: TRBJ2-7
D gene: .
CDR3 protein: CSAAGGTSEQYF

V gene: TRBV28
J gene: TRBJ2-1
D gene: TRBD2
CDR3 protein: CASSGGLADYNEQFF

V gene: TRBV29-1
J gene: TRBJ2-7
D gene: TRBD1
CDR3 protein: CSAQDRVIPYEQYF

V gene: TRBV5-1
J gene: TRBJ2-2
D gene: .
CDR3 protein: CASSLGTGALNTGELFF

V gene: TRBV29-1
J gene: TRBJ2-3
D gene: TRBD2
CDR3 protein: CSVAGGPNTDTQYF

V gene: TRBV20-1
J gene: TRBJ1-5
D gene: TRBD1
CDR3 protein: CSARDGTGQYSNQPQHF

V gene: TRBV18
J gene: TRBJ2-2
D gene: .
CDR3 protein: CASSPPGNTGELFF

V gene: TRBV12-3/TRBV12-4
J gene: TRBJ1-2
D gene: .
CDR3 protein: CASRRADGNYGYTF

V gene: TRBV5-1
J gene: TRBJ2-1
D gene: TRBD2
CDR3 protein: CATYPFPGGYNEQFF

V gene: TRBV20-1
J gene: TRBJ1-2
D gene: TRBD1
CDR3 protein: CSARTGRTDGYTF